The 13 T cell receptor beta chains in this list originate from one sample, sequenced in a study of T cell clonotyping in hematopoietic cell transplantation. Time point in this sample: recipient sample about 28 days before transplant, after cytoreduction. The protocol was immunoSEQ multiplex PCR, while the TCRdb copy is restricted to in-frame clones and leaves out a portion. This sample has fewer than 100,000 clones, with 96% found just once. Material: peripheral blood mononuclear cells, obtained before stem cell transplant. The receptor source for this set is a woman aged 45-59 years with acute myeloid leukemia. Some clones in this sample may be carry-over from other donors' samples.

The chain couples TRBV21-1 to TRBJ1-2. TRBV21-1 is annotated as a pseudogene. This CDR3 has 11 residues. CDR3 coding DNA: TGTGCCAGCAGCAGTGCTAATGGCTACACCTTC. This codes for CASSSANGYTF.

J is TRBJ1-1 and V is TRBV29-1, with D perhaps matching TRBD1 (5 bases). Germline CDR1 is SQVTM and CDR2 is ANQGSEA. The CDR3 runs 11 residues. Deletions cut 5 bases from V and 6 bases from J, with 10 bases between. The chain's CDR3 is CSVQRDPEAFF. The CDR3 DNA reads as TGCAGCGTTCAAAGGGACCCTGAAGCTTTCTTT.

The chain's CDR3 is CASSLGQGDTGELFF. CDR3 coding DNA: TGCGCCAGCAGCTTGGGACAGGGGGACACCGGGGAGCTGTTTTTT. The rearrangement uses TRBV5-1 and TRBJ2-2, with 9 bases aligning to TRBD1. This CDR3 is 15 amino acids long. Germline V gene sequence: CDR1 SGHRS, CDR2 YFSETQ. J was trimmed by 3 bases and V by 0 bases; bases with no gene match: 0.

This chain connects TRBV6-5 to TRBJ1-2; D remains ambiguous. CDR1 and CDR2 (germline): MNHEY, SVGAGI. The CDR3 runs to 15 residues. V dropped 0 bases and J dropped 8 bases, with 16 bases sitting between them. The CDR3 sequence: CASSYSTAVKAGYTF. Here the CDR3 DNA reads TGTGCCAGCAGTTACTCGACGGCCGTCAAGGCGGGCTACACCTTC.

The chain links TRBV5-1 to TRBJ2-7; either TRBD1 or TRBD2 may supply D (5 bases each). Trimming pared 0 bases from V and 0 bases from J, leaving 13 bases between. Germline V gene lookup returns CDR1 SGHRS and CDR2 YFSETQ. The CDR3 runs to 16 residues. The CDR3 here is CASSLVGGDPSYEQYF. The CDR3 bases are TGCGCCAGCAGCTTGGTTGGGGGAGATCCCTCCTACGAGCAGTACTTC.

This rearrangement joins TRBV2 to TRBJ2-1, with D perhaps matching TRBD1 or TRBD2 (5 bases each). From germline, CDR1 is SNHLY and CDR2 FYNNEI. Trimming pared 7 bases from V and 9 bases from J, leaving 16 bases between. CDR3 size: 13 residues. The DNA for the CDR3 is TGTGCCAGCACCCTAGGGACCTGGGCTGAGCAGTTCTTC. Its translation is CASTLGTWAEQFF.

The chain recombines TRBV7-6 with TRBJ2-7, with 7 nucleotides matching TRBD1. The CDR3 runs 16 residues. Germline CDR1 and CDR2: SGHVS and FNYEAQ. J lost 3 bases, V lost 5 bases, and 13 bases had no gene match. CDR3 amino acids: CASSLLQGSFVYEQYF. CDR3 DNA sequence: TGTGCCAGCAGCCTATTACAGGGGTCGTTCGTCTACGAGCAGTACTTC.

The gene calls are TRBV6-5 and TRBJ2-7, with no clear D. This CDR3 contains 14 residues. In germline, CDR1 is MNHEY, CDR2 SVGAGI. The V end was cut by 1 base, the J end by 6 bases, with 13 bases between. The DNA of the CDR3 is TGTGCCAGCAGTTACTTTGGGCTGATGGGCGAGCAGTACTTC. It encodes CASSYFGLMGEQYF.

The J gene is TRBJ2-5, the V gene TRBV4-2; tentatively, D is TRBD1 (6 bases). The V gene's germline CDR1 is LGHNA and CDR2 YNFKEQ. The CDR3 loop spans 14 amino acids. V dropped 2 bases and J dropped 0 bases, with 7 bases sitting between them. The CDR3 DNA reads TGTGCCAGCAGCCAACAGGGGAACCAAGAGACCCAGTACTTC. This gives the protein CASSQQGNQETQYF.

The chain links TRBV4-1 to TRBJ1-2; D is possibly TRBD1 (6 bases). This CDR3 comprises 13 residues. V was shortened by 7 bases and J by 7 bases, with 16 bases between the two germline ends. In germline, CDR1 is MGHRA, CDR2 YSYEKL. CDR3 in DNA: TGCGCCAGCACCCAGGAGGGGGAGGGTGGCTACACCTTC. It encodes CASTQEGEGGYTF.

J is TRBJ2-5 and V is TRBV6-1; D is unclear. The CDR3 length is 14 residues. The V gene lost 4 bases and the J gene lost 5 bases, with 14 bases spanning the gap. Per germline, CDR1 MNHNS and CDR2 SASEGT. The CDR3, as DNA: TGTGCCAGCAGTGCCCTTAGACCTGGGGAGACCCAGTACTTC. It is translated as CASSALRPGETQYF.

V and J are TRBV6-5 and TRBJ2-7, with 9 bases aligning to TRBD1. The CDR3 loop spans 15 amino acids. The V gene's germline CDR1 is MNHEY and CDR2 SVGAGI. Trimming took 4 bases from V and 2 from J; bases not matched to a gene: 6. As DNA, the CDR3 is TGTGCCAGCAGTTTACGCGGACAGGGGCCCTACGAGCAGTACTTC. This translates into CASSLRGQGPYEQYF.

This chain links TRBV28 with TRBJ1-5, with no clear D. With 3 bases removed from V and 0 bases from J, the gap between germline ends came to 9 bases. This CDR3 is 15 amino acids long. The germline V gene encodes CDR1 MDHEN and CDR2 SYDVKM. This chain's CDR3 is CASSFRSYSNQPQHF. The CDR3 DNA reads TGTGCCAGCAGTTTTCGGTCGTATAGCAATCAGCCCCAGCATTTT.